Described below is a single T cell receptor beta chain sequence and its context. Antigen specificity is unknown. These data originate in a study of a mutant IDH1 vaccine in newly diagnosed glioma. Study overall: Each patient was administered eight vaccinations, scheduled in weeks 1, 3, 5, 7, 11, 15, 19 and 23. Study-wide findings and caveats: Across multiple MHC alleles, 85% to 95% of patients had vaccine-induced responses.

CDR3 length equals 15 residues. Germline V gives CDR1 SGHAT, CDR2 FQNNGV. V was pared by 1 base and J by 6 bases, with 4 bases of the junction left unmatched. The protocol was immunoSEQ multiplex PCR, while the TCRdb copy is restricted to in-frame clones and leaves out a portion. The sample lists around 120,000 clones; roughly 78% were seen once. Described time point: week 11, during vaccination. Every vaccine dose comprised 300 ug of mutant IDH1 20-mer peptide plus topical imiquimod. This clonotype was sampled from a man aged 35 to 55 with glioma. The rearrangement links TRBV11-2 to TRBJ1-5; 9 positions match TRBD1. Here the sequenced sample was PBMCs, taken from a glioma patient whose treatment included an IDH1 peptide vaccine. The CDR3 sequence is CASSLVGQGTQPQHF. CDR3 bases: TGTGCCAGCAGCTTAGTCGGACAGGGGACTCAGCCCCAGCATTTT.